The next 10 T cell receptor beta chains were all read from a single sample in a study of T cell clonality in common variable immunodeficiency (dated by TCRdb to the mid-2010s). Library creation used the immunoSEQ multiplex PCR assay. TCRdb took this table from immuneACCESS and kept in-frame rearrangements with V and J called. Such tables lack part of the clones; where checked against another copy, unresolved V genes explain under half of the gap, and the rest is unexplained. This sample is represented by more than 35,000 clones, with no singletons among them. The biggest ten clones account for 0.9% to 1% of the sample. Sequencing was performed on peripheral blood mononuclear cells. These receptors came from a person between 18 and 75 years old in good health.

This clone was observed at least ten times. Incomplete CDR3 DNA: TGTGCCAGCAGTTACAAGGGCCTACGCTTGAACACTGAA. Translated, it gives CASSYKGLRLNTE. The whole CDR3 is CASSYKGLRLNTEAFF. The chain recombines TRBV6-2 or TRBV6-3 with TRBJ1-1; D unresolved. The CDR3 end is not reached by the read, which stops 3 residues before it; the germline J gene fills it in. The V gene's germline CDR1 is MNHEY and CDR2 SVGEGT. V lost 2 bases to trimming and J lost 0 bases, with 13 bases between them. The CDR3 is 16 residues long.

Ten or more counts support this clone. CDR3 region: CASSWETAFGTQYF. CDR3 bases read: TGCGCCAGCAGCTGGGAGACAGCTTTTGGGACC. This sequence joins TRBV5-1 and TRBJ2-5, with D perhaps matching TRBD1 or TRBD2 (5 bases each). The CDR3 goes on 3 residues after the read ends, and that part is filled in from the germline J gene. CDR1 is SGHRS, CDR2 YFSETQ, per germline. This CDR3 region has 14 residues. Between the trimmed V and J ends, which lost 3 bases and 7 bases, there was a span of 16 bases.

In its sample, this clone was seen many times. CDR3 DNA, as far as it was read: TGTGCCAGCTCAGCAAACAGGGATTCACCC. Its protein product is CASSANRDSP. The entire CDR3 reads CASSANRDSPLHF. The V gene is TRBV18, the J gene TRBJ1-6, with D possibly TRBD1 on 6 matching bases. The DNA ends 3 residues before the CDR3 does, and the rest of the CDR3 is filled in from the germline J gene. In germline, CDR1 is KGHSH, CDR2 LQKENI. The length of the CDR3 is 13 residues. V was cut by 5 bases and J by 8 bases, with 10 bases left in between. The whole variable domain, filled in from reference TRBV18 and TRBJ1-6, reads NAGVMQNPRHLVRRRGQEARLRCSPMKGHSHVYWYRQLPEEGLKFMVYLQKENIIDESGMPKERFSAEFPKEGPSILRIQQVVRGDSAAYFCASSANRDSPLHFGNGTRLTVT.

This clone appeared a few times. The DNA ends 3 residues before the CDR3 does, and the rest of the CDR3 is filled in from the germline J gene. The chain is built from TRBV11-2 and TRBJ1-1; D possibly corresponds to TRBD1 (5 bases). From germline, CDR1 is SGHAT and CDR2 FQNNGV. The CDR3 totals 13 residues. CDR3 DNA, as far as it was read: TGTGCCAGCAGCCCGGGCATTGGGGGGAAG. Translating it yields CASSPGIGGK. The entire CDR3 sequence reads CASSPGIGGKAFF.

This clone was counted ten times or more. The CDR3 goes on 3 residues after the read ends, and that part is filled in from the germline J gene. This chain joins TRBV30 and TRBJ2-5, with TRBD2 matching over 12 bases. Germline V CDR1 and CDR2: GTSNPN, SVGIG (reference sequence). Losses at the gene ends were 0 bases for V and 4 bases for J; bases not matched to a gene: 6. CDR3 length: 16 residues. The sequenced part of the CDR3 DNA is TGTGCCTGGAGTGTAGGGTCTAGCGGGGGGGGAGAGACC. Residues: CAWSVGSSGGGET. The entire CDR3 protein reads CAWSVGSSGGGETQYF. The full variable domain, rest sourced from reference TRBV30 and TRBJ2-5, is SQTIHQWPATLVQPVGSPLSLECTVEGTSNPNLYWYRQAAGRGLQLLFYSVGIGQISSEVPQNLSASRPQDRQFILSSKKLLLSDSGFYLCAWSVGSSGGGETQYFGPGTRLLVL.

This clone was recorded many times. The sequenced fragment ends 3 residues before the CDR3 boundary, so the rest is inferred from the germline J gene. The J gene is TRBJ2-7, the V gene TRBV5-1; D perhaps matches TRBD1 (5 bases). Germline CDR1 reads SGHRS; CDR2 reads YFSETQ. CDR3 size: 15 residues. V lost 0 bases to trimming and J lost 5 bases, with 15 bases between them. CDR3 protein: CASSLAARDLDEQYF. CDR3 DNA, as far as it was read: TGCGCCAGCAGCTTGGCTGCCAGGGATCTCGACGAG.

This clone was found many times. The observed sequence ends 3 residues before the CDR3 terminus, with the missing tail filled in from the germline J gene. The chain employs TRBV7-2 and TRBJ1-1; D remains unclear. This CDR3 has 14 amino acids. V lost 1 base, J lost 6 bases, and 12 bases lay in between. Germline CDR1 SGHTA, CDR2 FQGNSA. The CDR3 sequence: CASSLVVGLSEAFF. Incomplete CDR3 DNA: TGTGCCAGCAGCTTAGTGGTCGGACTTTCTGAA.

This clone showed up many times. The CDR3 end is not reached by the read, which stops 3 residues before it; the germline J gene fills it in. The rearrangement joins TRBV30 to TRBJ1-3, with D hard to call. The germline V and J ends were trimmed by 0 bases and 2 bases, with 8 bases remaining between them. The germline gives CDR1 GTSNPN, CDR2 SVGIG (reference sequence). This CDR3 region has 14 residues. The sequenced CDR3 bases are TGTGCCTGGAGTGTACTTATAGCTGGAAACACC. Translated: CAWSVLIAGNT. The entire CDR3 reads CAWSVLIAGNTIYF.

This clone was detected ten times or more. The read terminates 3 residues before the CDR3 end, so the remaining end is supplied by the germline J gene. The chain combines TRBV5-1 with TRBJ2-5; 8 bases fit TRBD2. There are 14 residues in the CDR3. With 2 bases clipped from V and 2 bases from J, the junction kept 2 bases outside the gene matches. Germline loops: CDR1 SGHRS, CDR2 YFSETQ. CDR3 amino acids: CASSLAGDQETQYF. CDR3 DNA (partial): TGCGCCAGCAGCTTAGCGGGAGATCAAGAGACC.

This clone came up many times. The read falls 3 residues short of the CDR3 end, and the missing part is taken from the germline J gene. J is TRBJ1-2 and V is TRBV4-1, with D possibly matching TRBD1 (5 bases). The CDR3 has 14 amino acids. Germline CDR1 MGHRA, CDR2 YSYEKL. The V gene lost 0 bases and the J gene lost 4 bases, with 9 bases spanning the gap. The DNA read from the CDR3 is TGCGCCAGCAGCCAAGATACGGGGGGCTATGGC. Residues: CASSQDTGGYG. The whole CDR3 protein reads CASSQDTGGYGYTF.